Listed below are T cell receptor beta chains from one sample, sequenced in a study of blood T cells in healthy people across ages. One entry per CDR3 protein, called by TCRdb with MiXCR from the 5' RACE reads. The table shows 870,000 or so distinct CDR3 sequences, with about 30% occurring only once. Sequencing was done on a sample of blood. The source is a woman aged 80 or over in good health. The CDR3 runs from the conserved cysteine through the conserved F or W. The order of the fields is J gene, clone size, D gene, V gene, CDR3 DNA, CDR3 protein. A D gene is named only where the DNA matches it firmly. Size values are once, few and many counts, or a class for expanded clones, and some rows have none.

j_gene: TRBJ2-4; abundance: -; d_gene: -; v_gene: TRBV7-2; CDR3nt: TGTGCCAGCAGCCAGGGACCTCGCACGACCAAAAACATTCAGTACTTC; CDR3aa: CASSQGPRTTKNIQYF
j_gene: TRBJ1-5; abundance: -; d_gene: TRBD1; v_gene: TRBV28; CDR3nt: TGTGCCACCAAACAGGGGGCAGAGCCCCAGCATTTT; CDR3aa: CATKQGAEPQHF
j_gene: TRBJ1-5; abundance: -; d_gene: TRBD1; v_gene: TRBV15; CDR3nt: TGTGCCACCAGCAGTAGGCCGGGACAGGGAAGCAATCAGCCCCAGCATTTT; CDR3aa: CATSSRPGQGSNQPQHF
j_gene: TRBJ1-1; abundance: -; d_gene: TRBD1; v_gene: TRBV5-6; CDR3nt: TGTGCCAGCAGCTCGGTGGACAGGGGTAACGCTTTCTTT; CDR3aa: CASSSVDRGNAFF
j_gene: TRBJ1-2; abundance: -; d_gene: TRBD1; v_gene: TRBV2; CDR3nt: TGTGCCAGCAGTGAATCGGCGAGGGACAGTCGAGGCTACACCTTC; CDR3aa: CASSESARDSRGYTF
j_gene: TRBJ2-4; abundance: many; d_gene: -; v_gene: TRBV5-6; CDR3nt: TGTGCCAGCAGCTTGGTCCCCACGGGACTAGCCAAAAACATTCAGTACTTC; CDR3aa: CASSLVPTGLAKNIQYF
j_gene: TRBJ1-2; abundance: many; d_gene: -; v_gene: TRBV11-2; CDR3nt: TGTGCCAGCAGTGGGGGTTTGAGGGGTACACCTCCTAGCGGCTATGGCTACACCTTC; CDR3aa: CASSGGLRGTPPSGYGYTF
j_gene: TRBJ1-5; abundance: many; d_gene: -; v_gene: TRBV20-1; CDR3nt: TGCAGTGCTAGATCAACAGGGTCTAGCAATCAGCCCCAGCATTTT; CDR3aa: CSARSTGSSNQPQHF
j_gene: TRBJ2-4; abundance: many; d_gene: -; v_gene: TRBV6-5; CDR3nt: TGTGCCAGCAGGTCAGAGTGGGCCAAAAACATTCAGTACTTC; CDR3aa: CASRSEWAKNIQYF
j_gene: TRBJ2-2; abundance: -; d_gene: TRBD2; v_gene: TRBV9; CDR3nt: TGTGCCAGCAGCGCTCAAGCGGGGGGCTTGAACACCGGGGAGCTGTTTTTT; CDR3aa: CASSAQAGGLNTGELFF
j_gene: TRBJ2-1; abundance: -; d_gene: TRBD2; v_gene: TRBV5-1; CDR3nt: TGCGCCAGCAGCGATCTAGCGGGGGACAATGAGCAGTTCTTC; CDR3aa: CASSDLAGDNEQFF
j_gene: TRBJ1-1; abundance: -; d_gene: -; v_gene: TRBV19; CDR3nt: TGTGCCAGTAAAACGGACAGCTTGATGAACACTGAAGCTTTCTTT; CDR3aa: CASKTDSLMNTEAFF
j_gene: TRBJ1-5; abundance: -; d_gene: TRBD1; v_gene: TRBV3-1; CDR3nt: TGTGCCAGCAGCCCAACCCTTAACAGGGGTAGCAATCAGCCCCAGCATTTT; CDR3aa: CASSPTLNRGSNQPQHF
j_gene: TRBJ2-1; abundance: many; d_gene: TRBD2; v_gene: TRBV7-2; CDR3nt: TGTGCCAGCAGCTCCAGAAGCGGGGGGTTATACAATGAGCAGTTCTTC; CDR3aa: CASSSRSGGLYNEQFF
j_gene: TRBJ2-7; abundance: -; d_gene: -; v_gene: TRBV20-1; CDR3nt: TGCAGTGCTAGAGGAGCCGCGGGGTATTCCTACGAGCAGTACTTC; CDR3aa: CSARGAAGYSYEQYF
j_gene: TRBJ2-7; abundance: many; d_gene: TRBD1; v_gene: TRBV28; CDR3nt: TGTGCCAGCAGTGGCAGGGGGACAGGGAACTACGAGCAGTACTTC; CDR3aa: CASSGRGTGNYEQYF
j_gene: TRBJ1-5; abundance: many; d_gene: -; v_gene: TRBV12-3/TRBV12-4; CDR3nt: TGTGCCAGCAGTTTGAACGCGTATAGCAATCAGCCCCAGCATTTT; CDR3aa: CASSLNAYSNQPQHF
j_gene: TRBJ1-1; abundance: few; d_gene: -; v_gene: TRBV12-3/TRBV12-4; CDR3nt: TGTGCCAGCAGTCCCCTCGTCATGAACACTGAAGCTTTCTTT; CDR3aa: CASSPLVMNTEAFF
j_gene: TRBJ2-7; abundance: -; d_gene: TRBD1; v_gene: TRBV2; CDR3nt: TGTGCCAGCAGTGACTTGTTGACAGGGCGTTACGAGCAGTACTTC; CDR3aa: CASSDLLTGRYEQYF
j_gene: TRBJ2-3; abundance: many; d_gene: -; v_gene: TRBV12-3/TRBV12-4; CDR3nt: TGTGCCAGCAGTCCTGGGGAAGGTACGCAGTATTTT; CDR3aa: CASSPGEGTQYF
j_gene: TRBJ1-4; abundance: many; d_gene: -; v_gene: TRBV5-5; CDR3nt: TGTGCCAGCAGCTTCCTCAATGAAAAACTGTTTTTT; CDR3aa: CASSFLNEKLFF
j_gene: TRBJ2-7; abundance: -; d_gene: TRBD2; v_gene: TRBV7-2; CDR3nt: TGTGCCAGCAGCCCCGGGACTAGCGGGGATCCCTACGAGCAGTACTTC; CDR3aa: CASSPGTSGDPYEQYF
j_gene: TRBJ1-2; abundance: many; d_gene: TRBD1; v_gene: TRBV7-9; CDR3nt: TGTGCCAGCAGCCAGACGACAGGGACCTATGGCTACACCTTC; CDR3aa: CASSQTTGTYGYTF
j_gene: TRBJ2-7; abundance: -; d_gene: -; v_gene: TRBV18; CDR3nt: TGTGCCAGCTCCACAGAGGGCAATGAGCAGTACTTC; CDR3aa: CASSTEGNEQYF
j_gene: TRBJ2-7; abundance: -; d_gene: -; v_gene: TRBV5-1; CDR3nt: TGCGCCAGCAGCTTCGGGGGCTCCTACAATGAGCAGTACTTC; CDR3aa: CASSFGGSYNEQYF
j_gene: TRBJ1-2; abundance: few; d_gene: -; v_gene: TRBV5-1; CDR3nt: TGCGCCAGCAGCCCCATATCGGGGTATGGCTGCACCTTC; CDR3aa: CASSPISGYGCTF
j_gene: TRBJ2-7; abundance: many; d_gene: TRBD1; v_gene: TRBV6-2/TRBV6-3; CDR3nt: TGTGCCAGCAGTACCCCGGGACAGGGAACGAAGGAGCAGTACTTC; CDR3aa: CASSTPGQGTKEQYF
j_gene: TRBJ2-4; abundance: many; d_gene: TRBD1; v_gene: TRBV11-2; CDR3nt: TGTGCCAGCAGCCATCTCAGGGGGCGGACCAAAAACATTCAGTACTTC; CDR3aa: CASSHLRGRTKNIQYF
j_gene: TRBJ1-2; abundance: few; d_gene: -; v_gene: TRBV2; CDR3nt: TGTGCCAGCAGCGACCTTGGACAGTCAATCTATGGCTACACCTTC; CDR3aa: CASSDLGQSIYGYTF
j_gene: TRBJ2-3; abundance: -; d_gene: -; v_gene: TRBV19; CDR3nt: TGTGCCAGTAGTATAGGTCCAAGCACAGATACGCAGTATTTT; CDR3aa: CASSIGPSTDTQYF
j_gene: TRBJ1-1; abundance: -; d_gene: -; v_gene: TRBV6-2/TRBV6-3; CDR3nt: TGTGCCAGCAGTTACCTAACCGGGAACACTGAAGCTTTCTTT; CDR3aa: CASSYLTGNTEAFF
j_gene: TRBJ2-1; abundance: many; d_gene: TRBD2; v_gene: TRBV12-3/TRBV12-4; CDR3nt: TGTGCCAGCAGTTTATACGGACTAGCGGGGTCCAATGAGCAGTTCTTC; CDR3aa: CASSLYGLAGSNEQFF
j_gene: TRBJ2-7; abundance: -; d_gene: -; v_gene: TRBV11-2; CDR3nt: TGTGCCAGCAGCTTAACCTTGGGAGCCTTCTCCTACGAGCAGTACTTC; CDR3aa: CASSLTLGAFSYEQYF
j_gene: TRBJ2-2; abundance: -; d_gene: -; v_gene: TRBV12-3/TRBV12-4; CDR3nt: TGTGCCAGCAGTTTCTGGACCAGAAGCACCGGGGAGCTGTTTTTT; CDR3aa: CASSFWTRSTGELFF
j_gene: TRBJ2-2; abundance: few; d_gene: -; v_gene: TRBV6-1; CDR3nt: TGTGCCAGCAGACAGGCCCTTCGCACCGGGGAGCTGTTTTTT; CDR3aa: CASRQALRTGELFF
j_gene: TRBJ2-1; abundance: few; d_gene: TRBD2; v_gene: TRBV6-1; CDR3nt: TGTGCCAGCAGTGAAATGGGTAGCGGGAAGAGGAATGAGCAGTTCTTC; CDR3aa: CASSEMGSGKRNEQFF
j_gene: TRBJ2-1; abundance: many; d_gene: TRBD2; v_gene: TRBV6-2/TRBV6-3; CDR3nt: TGTGCCAGCAGTATCACTAGCGGGGCTGCGAATGAGCAGTTCTTC; CDR3aa: CASSITSGAANEQFF
j_gene: TRBJ2-3; abundance: many; d_gene: -; v_gene: TRBV10-1; CDR3nt: TGCGCCAGCAGTGAGGGAATGCTCACAGATACGCAGTATTTT; CDR3aa: CASSEGMLTDTQYF
j_gene: TRBJ2-6; abundance: many; d_gene: TRBD1; v_gene: TRBV20-1; CDR3nt: TGCAGTGCACGAGGGGGCGGCTCTGGGGCCAACGTCCTGACTTTC; CDR3aa: CSARGGGSGANVLTF
j_gene: TRBJ1-4; abundance: -; d_gene: -; v_gene: TRBV5-1; CDR3nt: TGCGCCAGCAGGGGGCGATCTAATGAAAAACTGTTTTTT; CDR3aa: CASRGRSNEKLFF
j_gene: TRBJ1-1; abundance: once; d_gene: TRBD1; v_gene: TRBV7-8; CDR3nt: TGTGCCAGCAGCTTGCAGGGGGCGGGCGCTGAAGCTTTCTTT; CDR3aa: CASSLQGAGAEAFF
j_gene: TRBJ2-7; abundance: few; d_gene: -; v_gene: TRBV3-1; CDR3nt: TGTGCCAGCAGCCTCCACCGCGCGGAGGTAAATGAGCAGTACTTC; CDR3aa: CASSLHRAEVNEQYF
j_gene: TRBJ2-3; abundance: few; d_gene: -; v_gene: TRBV14; CDR3nt: TGTGCCAGCAGCCAAGATAGGCGAGGGGGAGTATTTGGCACAGATACGCAGTATTTT; CDR3aa: CASSQDRRGGVFGTDTQYF
j_gene: TRBJ2-1; abundance: -; d_gene: -; v_gene: TRBV7-2; CDR3nt: TGTGCCAGCAGCTTAGGTACTAGCAGGGGCGAGCAGTTCTTC; CDR3aa: CASSLGTSRGEQFF
j_gene: TRBJ2-3; abundance: few; d_gene: -; v_gene: TRBV18; CDR3nt: TGTGCCAGCTCACTAAACTACGGGGAGGCCACAGATACGCAGTATTTT; CDR3aa: CASSLNYGEATDTQYF
j_gene: TRBJ2-5; abundance: -; d_gene: TRBD2; v_gene: TRBV7-6; CDR3nt: TGTGCCAGCAGCTTAGTCACGGGGGGGCGTCTAGAGACCCAGTACTTC; CDR3aa: CASSLVTGGRLETQYF
j_gene: TRBJ1-2; abundance: -; d_gene: TRBD1; v_gene: TRBV5-4; CDR3nt: TGTGCCAGCAGCCTACACGGGGGACAGACCCTCTATGGCTACACCTTC; CDR3aa: CASSLHGGQTLYGYTF
j_gene: TRBJ2-5; abundance: many; d_gene: -; v_gene: TRBV4-3; CDR3nt: TGCGCCAGCAGCCCCGGGGCTCGCCAAGAGACCCAGTACTTC; CDR3aa: CASSPGARQETQYF
j_gene: TRBJ2-1; abundance: -; d_gene: -; v_gene: TRBV20-1; CDR3nt: TGCAGTGCTAGCCAAGAAAGCACCTACAATGAGCAGTTCTTC; CDR3aa: CSASQESTYNEQFF
j_gene: TRBJ1-1; abundance: many; d_gene: -; v_gene: TRBV20-1; CDR3nt: TGCAGTGCTAAGGGTCCGAATTTGAACACTGAAGCTTTCTTT; CDR3aa: CSAKGPNLNTEAFF
j_gene: TRBJ2-1; abundance: many; d_gene: TRBD1; v_gene: TRBV20-1; CDR3nt: TGCAGTGCCCGCAGGGGGTCCTACAATGAGCAGTTCTTC; CDR3aa: CSARRGSYNEQFF
j_gene: TRBJ2-6; abundance: -; d_gene: -; v_gene: TRBV5-1; CDR3nt: TGCGCCAGCAGCTTGGCAGACTACTCTGGGGCCAACGTCCTGACTTTC; CDR3aa: CASSLADYSGANVLTF
j_gene: TRBJ2-7; abundance: -; d_gene: -; v_gene: TRBV28; CDR3nt: TGTGCCAGCGCGAACCGGGCCAGGAAGGCTTACGAGCAGTACTTC; CDR3aa: CASANRARKAYEQYF